Shown below are 5 T cell receptor beta chains from a single sample sequenced in a study of shared clonotypes between healthy human individuals. CD45RO-negative, CCR7-selected cells formed the naive CD8 fraction, which excluded terminally differentiated effector memory CD45RA+ cells. Libraries were prepared by immunoSEQ multiplex PCR; TCRdb keeps only in-frame clonotypes and omits some of them. Among approximately 2,200,000 clones, just over 90% were seen once, and the ten largest hold 1.5% to 2%. The sample consisted of naive CD8+ T cells from PBMCs. These receptors all stem from a man aged 18-30 years in good health. Some clones in this sample may be carry-over from other donors' samples.

This clone was seen a handful of times. This chain joins TRBV11-2 and TRBJ1-2, with no clear D. CDR1 is SGHAT, CDR2 FQNNGV, per germline. Trimming took 4 bases from V and 6 from J, leaving 15 bases between them. This CDR3 spans 14 amino acids. The CDR3 nucleotides are TGTGCCAGCAGCTCACGGACTCTTGCCCATGGCTACACCTTC. Its protein is CASSSRTLAHGYTF.

The J gene is TRBJ1-1, the V gene TRBV5-1, with unresolved D. Germline CDR1 reads SGHRS; CDR2 reads YFSETQ. Trimming took 0 bases from V and 0 from J, leaving 9 bases between them. The CDR3 runs to 15 residues. The CDR3 coding sequence is TGCGCCAGCAGCTTGGGAGCCGTCCTGAACACTGAAGCTTTCTTT. Translated, it gives CASSLGAVLNTEAFF. The full variable domain, rest sourced from reference TRBV5-1 and TRBJ1-1, is KAGVTQTPRYLIKTRGQQVTLSCSPISGHRSVSWYQQTPGQGLQFLFEYFSETQRNKGNFPGRFSGRQFSNSRSEMNVSTLELGDSALYLCASSLGAVLNTEAFFGQGTRLTVV.

The chain uses TRBV10-3 and TRBJ2-1, with TRBD2 matching over 8 bases. The CDR3 length is 15 residues. Germline V lookup: CDR1 ENHRY, CDR2 SYGVKD. With 3 bases clipped from V and 8 bases from J, the junction kept 9 bases outside the gene matches. The CDR3 DNA reads TGTGCCATCAGTGATCTAGCGGGCCTGTTGGATGAGCAGTTCTTC. Amino acid sequence: CAISDLAGLLDEQFF.

The CDR3 nucleotides are TGTGCCAGCAGTGAGGACAGGTATGCCTACGAGCAGTACTTC. The encoded protein is CASSEDRYAYEQYF. The V call is TRBV28, the J call TRBJ2-7; the match to TRBD1 covers 7 bases. This CDR3 contains 14 residues. The V segment lost 5 bases and the J segment 2 bases; nucleotides outside the gene matches: 6. From germline, CDR1 is MDHEN and CDR2 SYDVKM.

J is TRBJ2-5 and V is TRBV2; 7 positions agree with TRBD2. V shed 9 bases and J 7 bases; nucleotides not matched to a gene: 8. The CDR3 totals 12 residues. Germline values: CDR1 SNHLY, CDR2 FYNNEI. The CDR3 protein is CARGGLDGTQYF. In nucleotides, the CDR3 is TGTGCCAGAGGCGGACTAGACGGGACCCAGTACTTC.